A selection of T cell receptor beta chains follows, all from one sample in a study of blood T cell repertoires in COVID-19. Profiling relied on immunoSEQ multiplex PCR, and the TCRdb table lists in-frame clones only, not all of them. The sample gives some 180,000 clones, less than 85% of which show up once; roughly 5% is in the top ten. Sequencing used PBMCs or T cells enriched from blood (not recorded which). The source is a woman aged 55-70 years with acute COVID-19. Each CDR3 is given with its conserved first and last residue. Each record gives: D gene, V gene, clone size, J gene, CDR3 DNA, CDR3 protein. The D gene is left open where the match is weak. Size values are once, few and many counts, or a class for expanded clones, and some rows have none.

NA	TRBV12-3/TRBV12-4	few	TRBJ1-5	TGTGCCAGCAGTTATGGGGGAGGGCAGCCCCAGCATTTT	CASSYGGGQPQHF
NA	TRBV11-2	NA	TRBJ1-2	TGTGCCAGCAGCCTAGACAGATACACTAGCTTTTTC	CASSLDRYTSFF
NA	TRBV20-1	NA	TRBJ2-1	TGCAGTGCCACGGGCGGGAAGAGGGCGTTCTTC	CSATGGKRAFF
TRBD1	TRBV7-8	NA	TRBJ1-5	TGTGCCAGCAGCCCGCGACAGGGGGGCAATCAGCCCCAGCATTTT	CASSPRQGGNQPQHF
NA	TRBV27	NA	TRBJ1-4	TGTGCCAGCAGTTTGGGGCAGGTAAATGAAAAACTGTTTTTT	CASSLGQVNEKLFF
TRBD2	TRBV19	NA	TRBJ2-3	TGTGCCAGTATGGATAGCGGGGCTAGCACAGATACGCAGTATTTT	CASMDSGASTDTQYF
NA	TRBV5-1	NA	TRBJ2-3	TGCGCCAGCAGAGTCCCAGGAGGGGACACAGATACGCAGTATTTT	CASRVPGGDTDTQYF
TRBD2	TRBV6-5	NA	TRBJ2-7	TGTGCCAGCAGTTACTTCGGGGGGGAGCAGTACTTC	CASSYFGGEQYF
NA	TRBV11-3	NA	TRBJ2-1	TGTGCCAGCAGCTTAAGGGGGGGCAATGAGCAGTTCTTC	CASSLRGGNEQFF
NA	TRBV7-2	NA	TRBJ2-5	TGTGCCAGCGGCCTGACTGGGGAGACCCAGTACTTC	CASGLTGETQYF
NA	TRBV19	NA	TRBJ1-1	TGTGCCAGTAGGTGGGGGGGTACCACTGAAGCTTTCTTT	CASRWGGTTEAFF
NA	TRBV21-1	NA	TRBJ2-2	TGTGCCAGCAGCAGAGGGGGGGCCTGCGGGCGGGTCACCGGGGAGCTGTTTTTT	CASSRGGACGRVTGELFF
TRBD2	TRBV9	NA	TRBJ2-1	TGTGCCAGCAGCTCTAGCGGGAGGGCCGGCAATGAGCAGTTCTTC	CASSSSGRAGNEQFF
TRBD2	TRBV5-4	NA	TRBJ2-1	TGTGCCAGCAGCTCGGGAAGCGGGGGGATACAGAGGAATGAGCAGTTCTTC	CASSSGSGGIQRNEQFF
TRBD1	TRBV29-1	NA	TRBJ1-2	TGCGGCGCCAGGGGGGACGTCCTTCACTATGGCTACACCTTC	CGARGDVLHYGYTF
NA	TRBV5-1	few	TRBJ2-2	TGCGCCAGCAGCTTGGAGGGTCCGGGGTCGAGCGGGGAGCTGTTTTTT	CASSLEGPGSSGELFF
TRBD1	TRBV19	few	TRBJ1-2	TGTGCCAGTAGTATACTCCCCGGGACAGGGGATGGCTACACCTTC	CASSILPGTGDGYTF
NA	TRBV27	NA	TRBJ2-3	TGTGCCAGCAGTTTACTGGGGGCGAACGCAGATACGCAGTATTTT	CASSLLGANADTQYF
NA	TRBV2	NA	TRBJ1-2	TGTGCCAGCAGTATGGCGGGAGCTAACTATGGCTACACCTTC	CASSMAGANYGYTF
NA	TRBV10-3	NA	TRBJ2-3	TGTGCCATCAGGCCATGGGGGGGCGGGCCAGATACGCAGTATTTT	CAIRPWGGGPDTQYF
NA	TRBV4-2	NA	TRBJ2-2	TGTGCCAGCAGCCAAGATGGCAACCCTGGTGGCACCGGGGAGCTGTTTTTT	CASSQDGNPGGTGELFF
TRBD1	TRBV27	NA	TRBJ2-1	TGTGCCAGCAGCGAAAGACAGGGGGCGAGGAACAATGAGCAGTTCTTC	CASSERQGARNNEQFF
NA	TRBV3-1/TRBV3-2	NA	TRBJ1-1	TGTGCCAGCAGCCAAGGCCAACGGGGAGGAAGTTTAACTGAAGCTTTCTTT	CASSQGQRGGSLTEAFF
NA	TRBV27	NA	TRBJ2-7	TGTGCCAGCAGTTTTGGTGCCGGCTACGAGCAGTACTTC	CASSFGAGYEQYF
TRBD2	TRBV19	NA	TRBJ2-5	TGTGCCACCACACGGGCCCCCCCCCGGACTAGCGGGAGAGAGACCCAGTACTTC	CATTRAPPRTSGRETQYF
TRBD2	TRBV18	NA	TRBJ2-6	TGTGCCAGCTCTTCGGGACTAGCGGGTCCTGCTGGGGCCAACGTCCTGACTTTC	CASSSGLAGPAGANVLTF
NA	TRBV4-3	NA	TRBJ2-7	TGCGCCAGCAGCCAAATGGGGGACAACTACGAGCAGTACTTC	CASSQMGDNYEQYF
NA	TRBV9	few	TRBJ2-5	TGTGCCAGCAGCGTAGCTAAGGGCGGGGCAGAAGAGACCCAGTACTTC	CASSVAKGGAEETQYF
TRBD1	TRBV30	NA	TRBJ1-5	TGTGCCTGGACAGGACAGGGAGGTCAGCCCCAGCATTTT	CAWTGQGGQPQHF
TRBD1	TRBV11-2	NA	TRBJ1-2	TGTGCCAGCAGCTTAGTTTCAACCGGTAGACAGGGTGGCGGCTACACCTTC	CASSLVSTGRQGGGYTF
NA	TRBV19	NA	TRBJ1-5	TGTGCCAGTAGTATATTTTATAAGGGGTCGAGCAATCAGCCCCAGCATTTT	CASSIFYKGSSNQPQHF
NA	TRBV4-3	once	TRBJ2-1	TGCGCCACGGCACGTTCTAGTCATCCCTACAATGAGCAGTTCTTC	CATARSSHPYNEQFF
NA	TRBV7-9	NA	TRBJ1-1	TGTGCCAGCACCGCAAAGGGAGGGGGCACTGAAGCTTTCTTT	CASTAKGGGTEAFF
NA	TRBV7-2	NA	TRBJ1-1	TGTGCCAGCAGCTTCCAGGGGATAGCTTCGTTCGCTGAAGCTTTCTTT	CASSFQGIASFAEAFF